This T cell receptor (beta chain) was observed in a study of response to subunit inactivated influenza vaccine. Germline V gene data show CDR1 as SGHKS and CDR2 as YYEKEE (reference sequence). This CDR3 is built from 14 residues. The V end was cut by 5 bases, the J end by 4 bases, with 13 bases between. TCRdb reprocessed the RT-PCR reads via MiXCR and lists one record per CDR3 protein. This table has 300,000 to 350,000 distinct CDR3 sequences, 21% appearing once. This clonotype was detected many times. The antigen is unknown. Study-level findings and limits: The authors suggested that few new T cells are recruited per seasonal influenza vaccination.

This chain uses TRBV5-5 with TRBJ1-5, with TRBD1 as a possible D gene (5 bases). The sequence derives from a man between 50 and 69 years old who received an inactivated influenza vaccine. Here the sequenced sample was PBMCs from blood, taken roughly 20 months after vaccination. The CDR3 loop is CASSSPGGNQPQHF. As DNA, the CDR3 is TGTGCCAGCAGTTCGCCTGGGGGGAATCAGCCCCAGCATTTT.